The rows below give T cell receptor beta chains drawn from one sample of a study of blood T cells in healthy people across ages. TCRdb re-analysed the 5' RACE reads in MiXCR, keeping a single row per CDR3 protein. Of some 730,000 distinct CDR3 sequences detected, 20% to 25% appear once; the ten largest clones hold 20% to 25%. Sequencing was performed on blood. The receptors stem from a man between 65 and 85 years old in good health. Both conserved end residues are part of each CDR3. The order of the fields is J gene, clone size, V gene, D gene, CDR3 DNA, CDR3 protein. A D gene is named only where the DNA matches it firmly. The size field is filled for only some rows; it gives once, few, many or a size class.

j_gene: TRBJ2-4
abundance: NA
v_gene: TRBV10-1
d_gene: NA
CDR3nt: TGCGCCAGCAGTGAAGGGGTTCGGGCCAAAAGCATTCAGTACTTC
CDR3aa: CASSEGVRAKSIQYF

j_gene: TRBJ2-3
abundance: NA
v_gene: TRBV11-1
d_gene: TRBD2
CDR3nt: TGTGCCAGCAGCGACCGCCTAGCGGGCGGAGATACGCAGTATTTT
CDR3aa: CASSDRLAGGDTQYF

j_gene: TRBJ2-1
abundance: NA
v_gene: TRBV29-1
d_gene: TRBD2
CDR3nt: TGCAGCGTTGAAAACCGGGAGGAGTACAATGGGCAGTTCTTC
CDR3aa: CSVENREEYNGQFF

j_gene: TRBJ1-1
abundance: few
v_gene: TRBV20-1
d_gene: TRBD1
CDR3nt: TGCAGTGCAGATAGGACAGGCTCGGGGGCTGAAGCTTTCTTT
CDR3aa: CSADRTGSGAEAFF

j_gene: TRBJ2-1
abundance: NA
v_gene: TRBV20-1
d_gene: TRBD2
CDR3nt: TGCAGTGCTTCGGGGGAGGGCCAAAGTGAGCAGTTCTTC
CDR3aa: CSASGEGQSEQFF

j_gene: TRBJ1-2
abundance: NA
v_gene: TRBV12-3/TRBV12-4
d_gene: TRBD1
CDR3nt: TGTGCCAGCAGAACGACAGGGGTCTTAGGGTCTGGCTACACCTTC
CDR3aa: CASRTTGVLGSGYTF

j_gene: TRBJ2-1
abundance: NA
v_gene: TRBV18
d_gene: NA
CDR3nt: TGTGCCAGCTCACCACCGACGGGACTCGAGCAGTTCTTC
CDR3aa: CASSPPTGLEQFF

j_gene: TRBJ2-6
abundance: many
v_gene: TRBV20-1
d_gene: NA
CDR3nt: TGCAGTGCTAGTGTCGGTGGGGGGGCCAACGTCCTGACTTTC
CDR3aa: CSASVGGGANVLTF

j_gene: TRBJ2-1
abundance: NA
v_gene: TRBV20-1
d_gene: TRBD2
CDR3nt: TGCAGTGCTATTCTTGGCGGGAGTGTCAATGAGCAGTTCTTC
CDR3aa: CSAILGGSVNEQFF

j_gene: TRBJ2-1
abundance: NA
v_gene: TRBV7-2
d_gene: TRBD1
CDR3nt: TGTGCCAGCAGCTTCGTATCAGGGGGCGCTAACTATGAGCAGTTCTTC
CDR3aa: CASSFVSGGANYEQFF

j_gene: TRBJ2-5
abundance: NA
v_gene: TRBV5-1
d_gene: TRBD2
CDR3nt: TGCGCCAGCAGCTTGGAAGCTAGCGGCCAAGAGACCCAGTATTTC
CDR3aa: CASSLEASGQETQYF

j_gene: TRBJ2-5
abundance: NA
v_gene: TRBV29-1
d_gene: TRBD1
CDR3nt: TGCAGCGTTGCCCCAGGGGGCGAGACCCAGTACTTC
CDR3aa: CSVAPGGETQYF

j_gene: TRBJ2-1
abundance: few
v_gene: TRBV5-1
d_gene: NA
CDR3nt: TGCGCCAGCAAGCTCGACTTTGCCTACAATGAGCAGTTCTTC
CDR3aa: CASKLDFAYNEQFF

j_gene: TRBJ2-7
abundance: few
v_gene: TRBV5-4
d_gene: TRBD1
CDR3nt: TGTGCCAGCAGCTTGGGGGGACAGATTCACTACGAGCAGTACTTC
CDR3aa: CASSLGGQIHYEQYF

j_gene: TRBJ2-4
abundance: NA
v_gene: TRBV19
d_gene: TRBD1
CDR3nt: TGTGCCAGTAGTCCCACGGGACAGGGGTTTTCCAAAAACATTCAGTACTTC
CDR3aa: CASSPTGQGFSKNIQYF

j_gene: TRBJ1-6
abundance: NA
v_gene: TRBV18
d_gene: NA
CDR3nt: TGTGCCAGCTCATCGCCCGCTAGGGATTCACCCCTCCACTTT
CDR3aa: CASSSPARDSPLHF

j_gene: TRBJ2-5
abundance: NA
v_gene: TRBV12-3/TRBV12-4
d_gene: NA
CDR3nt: TGTGCCAGCAGTTTAAACAGTAAGGAGACCCAGTACTTC
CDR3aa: CASSLNSKETQYF

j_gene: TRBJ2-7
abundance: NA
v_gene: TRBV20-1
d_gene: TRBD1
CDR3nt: TGCAGTGCTGACTTGGGGACAGGGGGCGCGGGTGAGCAGTACTTC
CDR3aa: CSADLGTGGAGEQYF

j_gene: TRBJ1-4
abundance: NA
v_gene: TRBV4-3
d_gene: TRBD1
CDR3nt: TGCGCCAGCAGCCAAGACCGGACAGGGGCTAATGAAAAACTGTTTTTT
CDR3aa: CASSQDRTGANEKLFF

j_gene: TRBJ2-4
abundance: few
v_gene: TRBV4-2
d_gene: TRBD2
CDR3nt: TGTGCCAGCAGCCAAGGGGTGCCACTAGCGGGCCCATCCAGTCACAAAAACATTCAGTACTTC
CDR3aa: CASSQGVPLAGPSSHKNIQYF

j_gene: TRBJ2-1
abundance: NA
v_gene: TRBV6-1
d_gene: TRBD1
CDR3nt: TGTGCCAGCAGTGTTGACAGGGAGAGCTCCTACAATGAGCAGTTCTTC
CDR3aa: CASSVDRESSYNEQFF

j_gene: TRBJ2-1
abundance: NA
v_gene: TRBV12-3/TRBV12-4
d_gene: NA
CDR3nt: TGTGCCAGCAGTTTTACTTTGGATGAGCAGTTCTTC
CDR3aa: CASSFTLDEQFF

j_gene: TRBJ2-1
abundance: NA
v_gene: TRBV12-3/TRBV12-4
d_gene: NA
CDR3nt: TGTGCCAGCAGGGCTGCCGGGAGATACAATGAGCAGTTCTTC
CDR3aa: CASRAAGRYNEQFF

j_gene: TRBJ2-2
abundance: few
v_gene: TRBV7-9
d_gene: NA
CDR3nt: TGTGCCAGCAGACTGACGGACACCGGGGAGCTGTTTTTT
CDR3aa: CASRLTDTGELFF

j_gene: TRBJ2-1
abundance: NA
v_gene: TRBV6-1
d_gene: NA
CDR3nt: TGTGCCAGCAGTGAAGCGCCCGGGACGCAGCAGTTCTTC
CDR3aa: CASSEAPGTQQFF

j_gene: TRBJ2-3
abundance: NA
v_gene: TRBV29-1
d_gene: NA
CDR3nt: TGCAGCGTGGACGCCACAGATACGCAGTGTTTT
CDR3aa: CSVDATDTQCF

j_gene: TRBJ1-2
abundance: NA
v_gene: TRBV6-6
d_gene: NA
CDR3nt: TGTGCCAGCAGTTACTCAGAAGGGATTAGCTATGGCTACACCTTC
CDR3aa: CASSYSEGISYGYTF

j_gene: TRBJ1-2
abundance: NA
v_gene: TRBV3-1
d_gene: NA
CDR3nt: TGTGCCAGCAGCCAAGCCCGACGCTATGGCTACACCTTC
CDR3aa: CASSQARRYGYTF

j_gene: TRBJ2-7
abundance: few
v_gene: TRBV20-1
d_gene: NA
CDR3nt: TGCAGTGCTGATCAGGAGGGGTCCTACGAGCAGTACTTC
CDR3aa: CSADQEGSYEQYF

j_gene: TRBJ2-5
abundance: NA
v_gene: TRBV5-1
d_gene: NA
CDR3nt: TGCGCCAGCCAGAGCTTAGAGACCCAGTACTTC
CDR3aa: CASQSLETQYF

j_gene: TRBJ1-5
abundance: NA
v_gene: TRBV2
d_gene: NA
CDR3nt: TGTGCCAGCAGCCCGGACGAACATAGCAATCAGCCCCAGCATTTT
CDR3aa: CASSPDEHSNQPQHF

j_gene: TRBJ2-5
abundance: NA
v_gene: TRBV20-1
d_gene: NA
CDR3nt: TGCAGTGCTCCCACCGGAAGGCGCAGACAAGAGACCCAGTACTTC
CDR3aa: CSAPTGRRRQETQYF

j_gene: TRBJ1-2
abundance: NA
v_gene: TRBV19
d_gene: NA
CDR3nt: TGTGCCAGTAGTAGTCAGCTGGACAACTATGGCTACACCTTC
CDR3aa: CASSSQLDNYGYTF

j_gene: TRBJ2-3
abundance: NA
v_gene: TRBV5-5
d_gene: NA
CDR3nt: TGTGCCAGCTTCTTCAGGACAGAAACGGATACGCAGTATTTT
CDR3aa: CASFFRTETDTQYF

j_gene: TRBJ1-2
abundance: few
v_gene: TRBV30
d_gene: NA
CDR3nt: TGTGCCTGGAGTGTACTCCGAGGGGGCTACACCTTC
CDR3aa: CAWSVLRGGYTF

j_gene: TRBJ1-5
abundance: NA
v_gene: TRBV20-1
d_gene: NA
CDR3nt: TGCAGTGCTAGGGGGAGTAACAATCAGCCCCAGCATTTT
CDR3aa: CSARGSNNQPQHF

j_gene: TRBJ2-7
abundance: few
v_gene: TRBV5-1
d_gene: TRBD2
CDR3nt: TGCGCCAGCAGCTTGGTTCTAGCGGGGGGCTACGAGCAGTACTTC
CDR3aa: CASSLVLAGGYEQYF